This is a list of T cell receptor beta chains from one sample in a study of T cell changes during pregnancy in multiple sclerosis. TCRdb's copy holds only in-frame clones and misses some; the assay was immunoSEQ multiplex PCR. The sample includes 85,000 to 130,000 clones, 85% to 95% of them seen just once. Sequenced material: peripheral blood, taken after pregnancy. All receptors come from a female donor with multiple sclerosis, enrolled in a pregnancy study. Both conserved end residues are part of each CDR3. D genes are given only for firm matches. Size values are once, few and many counts, or a class for expanded clones, and some rows have none.

clone_size d_call j_call v_call cdr3_nt cdr3_aa
once TRBD1 TRBJ2-3 TRBV2 TGTGCCAGCAGTGGACAGGGCGGAGCAGATACGCAGTATTTT CASSGQGGADTQYF
- - TRBJ1-1 TRBV5-1 TGCGCCAGCAGCCCGGGTCCGTTCAACACTGAAGCTTTCTTT CASSPGPFNTEAFF
once TRBD2 TRBJ2-5 TRBV7-2 TGTGCCAGCAGCTTACAGGCTAGCGGGGGAAAGACCCAGTACTTC CASSLQASGGKTQYF
- - TRBJ1-5 TRBV1 TGCACCAGCAGCCGGGGCATCGCTGTCGGGTATAGCAATCAGCCCCAGCATTTT CTSSRGIAVGYSNQPQHF
- - TRBJ1-1 TRBV7-3 TGTGCCAGCAGCTCGGGGGGGATGAACACTGAAGCTTTCTTT CASSSGGMNTEAFF
- - TRBJ1-2 TRBV27 TGTGCCAGCAGTAGCGACAGATACTATGGCTACACCTTC CASSSDRYYGYTF
- - TRBJ1-3 TRBV9 TGTGCCAGCAGCGTAGTTGACAGCCTAGACTCTGGAAACACCATATATTTT CASSVVDSLDSGNTIYF
- - TRBJ2-7 TRBV10-3 TGTGCCATTAACGGACTGGAGGGCCACGAGCAGTACTTC CAINGLEGHEQYF
once TRBD1 TRBJ1-2 TRBV5-6 TGTGCCAGCAGCGGGGGGACAGGATATGGCTACACCTTC CASSGGTGYGYTF
- TRBD1 TRBJ1-5 TRBV6-1 TGTGCCAGCAGTGTCGGACAGGTCCATCAGCCCCAGCATTTT CASSVGQVHQPQHF
once TRBD1 TRBJ1-4 TRBV7-9 TGTGCCAGCAGCTTGGGACGGACAGGGAGTAATGAAAAACTGTTTTTT CASSLGRTGSNEKLFF
- - TRBJ1-2 TRBV18 TGTGCCAGCTCACCGGACACTGGCTATGGCTACACCTTC CASSPDTGYGYTF
- - TRBJ2-3 TRBV7-6 TGTGCCAGCAGCTTAGGCGCTAGATCCACAGATACGCAGTATTTT CASSLGARSTDTQYF
once - TRBJ2-7 TRBV6-5 TGTGCCAGCATCCATGGACAGCTGGGCTACGAGCAGTACTTC CASIHGQLGYEQYF
- TRBD1 TRBJ1-5 TRBV19 TGTGCCAACCGGGACAGGTTTATGGACAATCAGCCCCAGCATTTT CANRDRFMDNQPQHF
once - TRBJ2-4 TRBV19 TGTGCCAGTAGTATAGATGAATCGGGAGTCAAAAACATTCAGTACTTC CASSIDESGVKNIQYF
- TRBD1 TRBJ1-4 TRBV7-9 TGTGCCAGCAACCCGACAGGGGGACCTAATGAAAAACTGTTTTTT CASNPTGGPNEKLFF
- - TRBJ2-3 TRBV4-1 TGCGCCAGCAGCCAAGAAGCTTTTGCGAGATTTAGCACAGATACGCAGTATTTT CASSQEAFARFSTDTQYF
few - TRBJ1-1 TRBV30 TGTGCCTGGAGTTTAAGTCGACAGTTGAACACTGAAGCTTTCTTT CAWSLSRQLNTEAFF
- TRBD2 TRBJ2-3 TRBV7-2 TGTGCCAGCAGCTTAAATGCACTAGCGGGTGGAGGGGATACGCAGTATTTT CASSLNALAGGGDTQYF
- TRBD2 TRBJ2-7 TRBV18 TGTGCCAGCTCACCTTCTAGCGGCCCCAAGTACGAGCAGTACTTC CASSPSSGPKYEQYF
once TRBD1 TRBJ2-3 TRBV7-6 TGTGCCAGCAGCTTGCCGGGACAGCCTCTCAATGGCACAGATACGCAGTATTTT CASSLPGQPLNGTDTQYF
few TRBD1 TRBJ1-6 TRBV4-2 TGTGCCAGCAGCCAATCCGACAGGGAGAATTCACCCCTCCACTTT CASSQSDRENSPLHF
- - TRBJ1-1 TRBV18 TGTGCCAGCTCACTCCTTGCAGGGGCGGTCATGAACACTGAAGCTTTCTTT CASSLLAGAVMNTEAFF
- - TRBJ2-2 TRBV4-2 TGTGCCAGCAGCCATCTAGTCGGGAACACCGGGGAGCTGTTTTTT CASSHLVGNTGELFF
- - TRBJ1-1 TRBV29-1 TGCAGCGCCCGATCCCCCGGGTTGGACACTGAAGCTTTCTTT CSARSPGLDTEAFF
- TRBD2 TRBJ2-1 TRBV27 TGTGCCAGCAGTTTCAAGCGGGACTACTCAAACAATGAGCAGTTCTTC CASSFKRDYSNNEQFF
- - TRBJ2-3 TRBV5-1 TGCGCCAGCAGCCCGGGTGGTGCGAGCACAGATACGCAGTATTTT CASSPGGASTDTQYF
- TRBD1 TRBJ2-2 TRBV27 TGTGCCAGCAGTTTACAAGGGACAGGGCGAATCGGGGAGCTGTTTTTT CASSLQGTGRIGELFF
- - TRBJ1-2 TRBV25-1 TGTGCCAGCAGTGACTGGGCAGACACCTATGGCTACACCTTC CASSDWADTYGYTF